The clone carrying this T cell receptor beta chain showed up many times. Template material for amplifying TCR beta CDR3 regions consisted of RNA transcripts. An initial round of RT-PCR targeting the TCR CDR3 relied on the HTBI primer set. TCRdb used MiXCR to reprocess the multiplex PCR reads, holding one entry per CDR3 protein. Of fewer than 800,000 distinct CDR3 sequences listed, about a sixth were seen once; the top ten hold under 10%. This sample is part of a study of T cells in Graves' hyperthyroidism and ophthalmopathy. V was pared by 4 bases and J by 1 base, with 2 bases of the junction left unmatched. This CDR3 is 15 amino acids long. Germline V lookup: CDR1 SNHLY, CDR2 FYNNEI. Diagnoses were established using clinical symptoms, serum thyroxine and TRAb, thyroid ultrasound and orbital computed tomography.

The TCR was taken from a man between 18 and 29 years old with Graves' hyperthyroidism. The chain combines TRBV2 with TRBJ2-7, with 12 bases that match TRBD2. The sample was blood. In DNA, the CDR3 is TGTGCCAGCAGTGGACTAGCGGGAGAATCCTACGAGCAGTACTTC. Protein product: CASSGLAGESYEQYF. The full variable domain, rest sourced from reference TRBV2 and TRBJ2-7, is EPEVTQTPSHQVTQMGQEVILRCVPISNHLYFYWYRQILGQKVEFLVSFYNNEISEKSEIFDDQFSVERPDGSNFTLKIRSTKLEDSAMYFCASSGLAGESYEQYFGPGTRLTVT.